These 14 T cell receptor beta chains share one sample of origin, sequenced in a study of cytomegalovirus exposure and HLA in healthy donors. Libraries were prepared by immunoSEQ multiplex PCR; TCRdb keeps only in-frame clonotypes and omits some of them. Of 150,000 to 200,000 clones in the sample, around 92% were seen once. Sequenced: PBMCs. Every receptor here comes from a man aged 18 to 35 in good health and CMV-seropositive.

The chain has TRBV5-1 and TRBJ1-4; TRBD1 aligns across 9 bases. Looked up from germline, CDR1 is SGHRS and CDR2 is YFSETQ. The trim removed 4 bases at V and 5 bases at J, leaving 3 bases unmatched. CDR3 size: 14 residues. This chain's CDR3 is CASSPGTGNEKLFF. CDR3 coding DNA: TGCGCCAGCAGCCCTGGGACAGGGAATGAAAAACTGTTTTTT.

The J gene is TRBJ2-3, the V gene TRBV5-1; D remains ambiguous. Per germline, CDR1 SGHRS and CDR2 YFSETQ. V was pared by 1 base and J by 3 bases, with 12 bases between. This CDR3 has 15 amino acids. CDR3 in amino acids: CASSLWSSKTDTQYF. The CDR3 DNA sequence: TGCGCCAGCAGCTTGTGGAGTTCTAAGACAGATACGCAGTATTTT. The variable domain in full, completed from reference TRBV5-1 and TRBJ2-3, reads KAGVTQTPRYLIKTRGQQVTLSCSPISGHRSVSWYQQTPGQGLQFLFEYFSETQRNKGNFPGRFSGRQFSNSRSEMNVSTLELGDSALYLCASSLWSSKTDTQYFGPGTRLTVL.

J is TRBJ1-3 and V is TRBV5-1; D is uncertain. The germline V gene has CDR1 SGHRS and CDR2 YFSETQ. Trimming stripped 5 bases from V and 0 bases from J, with 12 bases between. The CDR3 extends over 15 amino acids. CDR3 sequence: CASSYGEDSGNTIYF. The CDR3 DNA reads TGCGCCAGCAGTTACGGCGAGGACTCTGGAAACACCATATATTTT. The variable domain in full, completed from reference TRBV5-1 and TRBJ1-3, reads KAGVTQTPRYLIKTRGQQVTLSCSPISGHRSVSWYQQTPGQGLQFLFEYFSETQRNKGNFPGRFSGRQFSNSRSEMNVSTLELGDSALYLCASSYGEDSGNTIYFGEGSWLTVV.

This sequence joins TRBV19 and TRBJ2-1, with 12 bases matching TRBD2. Unmatched junction bases numbered 3, after V lost 5 bases and J lost 1 base. Germline assignment: CDR1 LNHDA and CDR2 SQIVND (reference sequence). The CDR3 has 16 amino acids. The CDR3 loop is CASSLTSGRSYNEQFF. The CDR3 bases are TGTGCCAGTAGTTTAACTAGCGGGAGGTCCTACAATGAGCAGTTCTTC.

The genes are TRBV28 and TRBJ1-5, with TRBD1 matching 10 bases. V lost 6 bases to trimming and J lost 6 bases; unmatched junction nucleotides: 8. In germline, CDR1 is MDHEN, CDR2 SYDVKM. The CDR3 runs 15 residues. CDR3 nucleotides: TGTGCCAGCAGATCCGGGACAGGGGTTCCTCAGCCCCAGCATTTT. This codes for CASRSGTGVPQPQHF. The full variable domain, with the rest looked up from reference TRBV28 and TRBJ1-5, is DVKVTQSSRYLVKRTGEKVFLECVQDMDHENMFWYRQDPGLGLRLIYFSYDVKMKEKGDIPEGYSVSREKKERFSLILESASTNQTSMYLCASRSGTGVPQPQHFGDGTRLSIL.

This sequence joins TRBV15 and TRBJ2-3; 11 bases map to TRBD2. V lost 0 bases and J lost 7; bases outside the gene matches: 6. The germline gives CDR1 LNHNV, CDR2 YYDKDF (reference sequence). The CDR3 covers 16 residues. CDR3 in amino acids: CATSRDRLAGSNTQYF. CDR3 DNA sequence: TGTGCCACCAGCAGAGACCGACTAGCGGGGTCTAATACGCAGTATTTT.

CDR3 residues: CASSYSVTTLTGELFF. CDR3 DNA sequence: TGTGCCAGCAGTTACTCTGTGACTACCTTAACCGGGGAGCTGTTTTTT. V and J are TRBV6-5 and TRBJ2-2; a weak D match, TRBD2 (5 bases). The CDR3 is made up of 16 amino acids. Germline lookup yields CDR1 MNHEY and CDR2 SVGAGI. The V end lost 0 bases, the J end lost 5 bases, and 13 bases lay between the germline ends.

The V call is TRBV19, the J call TRBJ1-3; D uncertain. Looked up from germline, CDR1 is LNHDA and CDR2 is SQIVND (reference sequence). The CDR3 spans 14 residues. Deletions cut 3 bases from V and 1 base from J, with 7 bases between. CDR3 sequence: CASSMSVSGNTIYF. The CDR3 nucleotides are TGTGCCAGTAGTATGTCCGTATCTGGAAACACCATATATTTT.

The chain is built from TRBV11-1 and TRBJ2-2; 10 bases agree with TRBD2. The CDR3 sequence is 17 residues long. Germline V gene lookup returns CDR1 SGHAT and CDR2 FQDESV (reference sequence). V lost 5 bases to trimming and J lost 5 bases; unmatched junction nucleotides: 11. The CDR3 DNA reads TGTGCCAGCAGCCCAACACATCTAGCGGGAGCTACCGGGGAGCTGTTTTTT. Translated, it gives CASSPTHLAGATGELFF.

The chain couples TRBV10-3 to TRBJ2-4, with unresolved D. CDR3 size: 13 residues. V shed 10 bases and J shed 2 bases, with 12 bases lying between them. Germline-derived CDR1 and CDR2 are ENHRY and SYGVKD. CDR3 loop: CATQALPKNIQYF. The CDR3 DNA sequence: TGTGCCACTCAAGCGCTTCCCAAAAACATTCAGTACTTC.

The rearrangement links TRBV29-1 to TRBJ1-1; tentative D call: TRBD1 (6 bases). The CDR3 is 13 residues long. V was clipped by 7 bases and J by 3 bases, with 15 bases between them. CDR1 SQVTM and CDR2 ANQGSEA come from the germline V gene. DNA for the CDR3: TGCAGCGGTAACAGGGCCGAATACACTGAAGCTTTCTTT. Residues: CSGNRAEYTEAFF.

This clone was detected once. V usage is TRBV6-1 and J usage is TRBJ2-7; 9 nucleotides agree with TRBD2. The CDR3 covers 19 residues. V shed 0 bases and J 0 bases; nucleotides not matched to a gene: 12. CDR1 is MNHNS, CDR2 SASEGT, per germline. In DNA form, the CDR3 reads TGTGCCAGCAGTGAAGCCCTGGTCACTAGCGGGCTCCCCTCCTACGAGCAGTACTTC. Translated, it gives CASSEALVTSGLPSYEQYF.

The chain uses TRBV4-1 and TRBJ1-1; perhaps TRBD1 as D (5 bases). This CDR3 contains 16 residues. Germline CDR1 reads MGHRA; CDR2 reads YSYEKL. V was shortened by 0 bases and J by 0 bases, with 11 bases between the two germline ends. The CDR3 DNA reads as TGCGCCAGCAGCCAAGATCGGGGGGTAATGAACACTGAAGCTTTCTTT. It encodes CASSQDRGVMNTEAFF.

This clone was seen a single time. V gene TRBV2 combines with J gene TRBJ2-2, with D possibly matching TRBD2 (5 bases). The germline V gene encodes CDR1 SNHLY and CDR2 FYNNEI. V gave up 4 bases and J gave up 3 bases, with 9 bases separating them. This CDR3 has 14 amino acids. The CDR3, as DNA: TGTGCCAGCAGTGTCGGGGTCTACACCGGGGAGCTGTTTTTT. The encoded protein is CASSVGVYTGELFF.